The 28 T cell receptor beta chains below all came from one sample that was sequenced in a study of shared clonotypes between healthy human individuals. TCRdb's table, derived via immunoSEQ multiplex PCR, lists solely in-frame clones and lacks some. The data contain more than 2,000,000 clones, just over 90% of them singletons. Sequenced sample: naive CD4+ T cells sorted from blood. Subset noted: CD45RA+ positively selected. The receptors originated from a man between 18 and 35 years old in good health.

This chain uses TRBV28 with TRBJ2-1; D might be TRBD1 or TRBD2, each matching 5 bases. Between the trimmed V and J ends, which lost 3 bases and 5 bases, there was a span of 20 bases. CDR1 and CDR2 from the germline V gene are MDHEN and SYDVKM. CDR3 length: 17 amino acids. The CDR3 protein is CASSFSKRGKMNNEQFF. CDR3 coding DNA: TGTGCCAGCAGTTTTAGTAAACGGGGCAAGATGAACAATGAGCAGTTCTTC.

There are a few counts of this clone. The genes are TRBV19 and TRBJ1-6, with D possibly matching TRBD1 (6 bases). Trimming left V 3 bases short and J 14 bases short, with 17 bases between. Germline CDR1 reads LNHDA; CDR2 reads SQIVND (reference sequence). This CDR3 is 14 amino acids long. The CDR3 reads CASSISGQRRTLHF. In DNA, the CDR3 is TGTGCCAGTAGTATTTCCGGACAGAGGAGGACCCTCCACTTT.

The gene calls are TRBV29-1 and TRBJ2-1, with 14 bases matching TRBD2. The germline V gene has CDR1 SQVTM and CDR2 ANQGSEA. This CDR3 has 13 residues. Unmatched junction bases numbered 3, after V lost 7 bases and J lost 7 bases. The CDR3 DNA reads as TGCAGCGCGGGGACTAGCGGGAGTAATGAGCAGTTCTTC. As protein: CSAGTSGSNEQFF.

V is TRBV7-2 and J is TRBJ2-7; no clear D gene. Germline CDR1 SGHTA, CDR2 FQGNSA. The CDR3 runs to 17 residues. Trimming shortened V by 0 bases and J by 2 bases, and 17 bases separated the two germline ends. In DNA form, the CDR3 reads TGTGCCAGCAGCTTAGCGGTCGGCGCACCCGCCGCCTACGAGCAGTACTTC. Translating it yields CASSLAVGAPAAYEQYF.

The chain uses TRBV4-3 and TRBJ2-5; D is perhaps TRBD1 or TRBD2 (5 bases each). This CDR3 spans 17 amino acids. CDR1 is LGHNA and CDR2 is YSLEER in the germline V gene. V lost 2 bases and J lost 1, with 17 bases in between. CDR3 DNA: TGCGCCAGCAGCCAACAAGTAGGGGACCCAACCCAAGAGACCCAGTACTTC. Translation: CASSQQVGDPTQETQYF.

This sequence joins TRBV4-1 and TRBJ2-7; tentatively, D is TRBD2 (6 bases). This CDR3 region has 13 residues. V was cut by 1 base and J by 6 bases, with 10 bases left in between. The germline V gene has CDR1 MGHRA and CDR2 YSYEKL. Here the CDR3 DNA reads TGCGCCAGCAGCCAAGTAATGGGGGGCGAGCAGTACTTC. Its translation: CASSQVMGGEQYF.

V usage is TRBV7-9 and J usage is TRBJ2-1, with 8 nucleotides matching TRBD1. V gave up 3 bases and J gave up 1 base; unmatched junction bases: 8. The length of the CDR3 is 17 residues. Looked up from germline, CDR1 is SEHNR and CDR2 is FQNEAQ (reference sequence). CDR3 amino acids: CASSLDRDWGSYNEQFF. The CDR3 DNA is TGTGCCAGCAGCTTGGACAGGGATTGGGGATCCTACAATGAGCAGTTCTTC.

This chain joins TRBV4-1 and TRBJ2-1, with D hard to call. The CDR3 length is 16 residues. Per germline, CDR1 MGHRA and CDR2 YSYEKL. Trimming removed 1 base at V and 8 bases at J, with 18 bases between. This CDR3 is CASSQGPPRRPDEQFF. The CDR3 DNA sequence: TGCGCCAGCAGCCAAGGCCCCCCGCGACGACCGGATGAGCAGTTCTTC.

This clone was counted a single time. The rearrangement joins TRBV5-1 to TRBJ2-5; D remains ambiguous. The tail of the sequence fits TRBJ2-7 better, so the J call may be wrong. Germline V gene sequence: CDR1 SGHRS, CDR2 YFSETQ. CDR3 length: 11 amino acids. DNA for the CDR3: TGCGCCAGCAGCTCCCTCTACGAGCAGTACTTC. Protein sequence: CASSSLYEQYF.

This sequence joins TRBV28 and TRBJ2-4, with D uncertain. Germline V lookup: CDR1 MDHEN, CDR2 SYDVKM. The CDR3 has 13 residues. The V end was cut by 3 bases, the J end by 6 bases, with 9 bases between. CDR3 loop: CASSFGRANIQYF. For the CDR3, the DNA is TGTGCCAGCAGTTTCGGACGGGCAAACATTCAGTACTTC. The complete variable domain, with remaining parts taken from reference TRBV28 and TRBJ2-4, reads DVKVTQSSRYLVKRTGEKVFLECVQDMDHENMFWYRQDPGLGLRLIYFSYDVKMKEKGDIPEGYSVSREKKERFSLILESASTNQTSMYLCASSFGRANIQYFGAGTRLSVL.

The chain recombines TRBV5-4 with TRBJ2-3; 9 bases align to TRBD2. The CDR3 is 15 residues long. The ends lost 5 bases at V and 2 bases at J; junction bases unmatched: 6. Germline CDR1 reads SGHNT; CDR2 reads YYREEE (reference sequence). The CDR3 protein is CASRSGTSNTDTQYF. Here the CDR3 DNA reads TGTGCCAGCAGGTCCGGGACTAGCAACACAGATACGCAGTATTTT.

V and J are TRBV29-1 and TRBJ2-7, with TRBD1 as a possible D gene (7 bases). CDR1 is SQVTM, CDR2 ANQGSEA, per germline. V lost 3 bases and J lost 5, with 14 bases in between. The CDR3 sequence is 13 residues long. CDR3 amino acids: CSVEADRRDEQYF. CDR3 nucleotides: TGCAGCGTTGAGGCGGACAGGAGGGACGAGCAGTACTTC.

The gene calls are TRBV28 and TRBJ1-3, with D maybe TRBD1 (5 bases). Germline V lookup: CDR1 MDHEN, CDR2 SYDVKM. V gave up 5 bases and J gave up 0 bases, with 17 bases separating them. The CDR3 is made up of 17 amino acids. This CDR3 reads CASSRFSGRDSGNTIYF. The CDR3 DNA reads as TGTGCCAGCAGTAGATTTTCGGGACGGGACTCTGGAAACACCATATATTTT.

V and J are TRBV9 and TRBJ1-2; D remains unclear. The length of the CDR3 is 14 residues. The germline V gene encodes CDR1 SGDLS and CDR2 YYNGEE. The germline V and J ends were trimmed by 0 bases and 4 bases, with 10 bases remaining between them. Here the CDR3 reads CASSVGQSLYGYTF. CDR3 in DNA: TGTGCCAGCAGCGTAGGGCAGTCACTCTATGGCTACACCTTC.

This chain joins TRBV19 and TRBJ2-7; no reliable D call. V lost 5 bases and J lost 0, with 11 bases in between. CDR1 and CDR2 (germline): LNHDA, SQIVND (reference sequence). The length of the CDR3 is 14 residues. The CDR3 sequence is CASSVHRSSYEQYF. In DNA form, the CDR3 reads TGTGCCAGTAGTGTTCATAGGAGCTCCTACGAGCAGTACTTC.

The chain uses TRBV7-2 and TRBJ1-2, with 8 bases that match TRBD1. Unmatched junction bases numbered 15, after V lost 4 bases and J lost 8 bases. The CDR3 sequence is 16 residues long. Germline lookup yields CDR1 SGHTA and CDR2 FQGNSA. CDR3 sequence: CASSSTRQGQLLGYTF. The CDR3 DNA reads as TGTGCCAGCAGCTCAACCAGACAGGGGCAACTTTTGGGCTACACCTTC.

The CDR3 DNA follows: TGTGCCAGCAGGTCCGGACAGGGCAGGAATTCACCCCTCCACTTT. Its protein product is CASRSGQGRNSPLHF. The genes are TRBV11-2 and TRBJ1-6; 8 bases fit TRBD1. This CDR3 spans 15 amino acids. From germline, CDR1 is SGHAT and CDR2 FQNNGV. Trimming removed 6 bases from V and 7 bases from J; junction bases left unmatched: 8.

V and J are TRBV13 and TRBJ2-3; 10 nucleotides agree with TRBD1. In germline, CDR1 is PRHDT, CDR2 FYEKMQ (reference sequence). With 5 bases clipped from V and 5 bases from J, the junction kept 13 bases outside the gene matches. The CDR3 runs to 17 residues. In nucleotides, the CDR3 is TGTGCCAGCAGCCCGCATCCGGGACAGGGGTTCGTAGATACGCAGTATTTT. This encodes CASSPHPGQGFVDTQYF.

The rearrangement uses TRBV11-2 and TRBJ2-5; 8 bases match TRBD2. Germline V gene sequence: CDR1 SGHAT, CDR2 FQNNGV. The CDR3 has 15 amino acids. V was clipped by 5 bases and J by 5 bases; unmatched bases: 10. CDR3 residues: CASSAATGGVETQYF. The CDR3 nucleotides read TGTGCCAGCAGCGCCGCCACGGGGGGGGTTGAGACCCAGTACTTC.

This clone showed up just once. The genes are TRBV19 and TRBJ2-1; TRBD1 is a possible D gene (6 bases). The CDR3 length is 17 residues. Germline CDR1 LNHDA, CDR2 SQIVND (reference sequence). Between the trimmed V and J ends, which lost 2 bases and 0 bases, there was a span of 14 bases. In nucleotides, the CDR3 is TGTGCCAGTAGTATAAAGGGATGGGACAACTCCTACAATGAGCAGTTCTTC. Its translation is CASSIKGWDNSYNEQFF.

This clone was found a few times. This chain connects TRBV12-5 to TRBJ1-5; D not certain. Between the trimmed V and J ends, which lost 6 bases and 3 bases, there was a span of 3 bases. Germline V gene data show CDR1 as LGHNT and CDR2 as FRNRAP. The CDR3 is made up of 11 amino acids. CDR3 coding DNA: TGTGCTAGTGGACACAATCAGCCCCAGCATTTT. Translation: CASGHNQPQHF.

The V gene is TRBV11-3, the J gene TRBJ1-1; D perhaps matches TRBD1 (6 bases). The CDR3 loop spans 14 amino acids. The germline CDR1 and CDR2 sequences are SGHNT and YENEEA. The V and J ends lost 5 bases and 1 base respectively, with 11 bases between them. CDR3: CASSKQGPNTEAFF. For the CDR3, the DNA is TGTGCCAGCAGCAAACAGGGTCCGAACACTGAAGCTTTCTTT.

This clone was counted a single time. The V gene is TRBV6-1, the J gene TRBJ2-3, with 10 nucleotides matching TRBD1. This CDR3 is 14 amino acids long. The trim removed 7 bases at V and 6 bases at J, leaving 7 bases unmatched. CDR1 MNHNS and CDR2 SASEGT come from the germline V gene. Here the CDR3 DNA reads TGTGCCAGCACCCGGGACAGGGGCCGGGATACGCAGTATTTT. Protein sequence: CASTRDRGRDTQYF.

This sequence joins TRBV6-1 and TRBJ1-4, with D possibly matching TRBD1 (5 bases). In germline, CDR1 is MNHNS, CDR2 SASEGT. V was trimmed by 4 bases and J by 5 bases, leaving 8 bases between them. This CDR3 has 13 residues. The CDR3 here is CASSGGGNEKLFF. CDR3 nucleotides: TGTGCCAGCAGTGGCGGGGGGAATGAAAAACTGTTTTTT.

The chain uses TRBV9 and TRBJ2-5; 9 bases are shared with TRBD2. CDR1 is SGDLS, CDR2 YYNGEE, per germline. CDR3 length: 16 residues. Losses at the gene ends were 1 base for V and 2 bases for J; bases not matched to a gene: 6. The CDR3 region has the DNA TGTGCCAGCAGCGTAAGTCTGCGGGAGGGACAAGAGACCCAGTACTTC. Translated: CASSVSLREGQETQYF.

The V gene is TRBV4-1, the J gene TRBJ1-4; possible D gene TRBD1, 6 bases. CDR3 size: 16 residues. The V gene lost 1 base and the J gene lost 3 bases, with 12 bases spanning the gap. Germline loops: CDR1 MGHRA, CDR2 YSYEKL. The chain's CDR3 is CASSQVAGTPNEKLFF. CDR3 coding DNA: TGCGCCAGCAGCCAAGTTGCAGGGACACCTAATGAAAAACTGTTTTTT.

This chain joins TRBV6-1 and TRBJ1-4; D is possibly TRBD1 (5 bases). This CDR3 is built from 20 residues. The V end lost 4 bases, the J end lost 0 bases, and 24 bases lay between the germline ends. CDR1 and CDR2 (germline): MNHNS, SASEGT. CDR3 protein: CASSVPGTPGSRPTNEKLFF. CDR3 bases: TGTGCCAGCAGTGTTCCCGGGACCCCCGGATCACGTCCAACTAATGAAAAACTGTTTTTT.

V gene TRBV9 combines with J gene TRBJ1-3; D remains unclear. Trimming stripped 4 bases from V and 7 bases from J, with 15 bases between. CDR1 is SGDLS and CDR2 is YYNGEE in the germline V gene. There are 14 residues in the CDR3. In DNA, the CDR3 is TGTGCCAGCAGCCCGGGATTTAGTCGGAACACCATATATTTT. Amino acids: CASSPGFSRNTIYF.